The clone carrying this TCR beta chain was detected ten times or more. Its antigen is undetermined. This entry comes from a study of T-cell memory formation after mild COVID-19. Study-wide background: TCR clusters were mostly donor specific.

TCRdb fed the 5' RACE reads into MiXCR, producing one record per CDR3 protein. The data hold about 340,000 distinct CDR3 sequences, with 10% to 15% observed a single time. Findings and limits, study-wide: From day 15 to 85, contracting clones were balanced between CD4 and CD8, whereas later expanders leaned toward CD4+. Shrinking CD4+ clones resided mostly in CM and EM, and CD8+ ones in EMRA.

V was clipped by 0 bases and J by 8 bases, with 8 bases between them. CDR1 is SGHKS, CDR2 YYEKEE, per germline (reference sequence). The CDR3 runs 13 residues. This receptor was identified in a man in his late teens or twenties who had mild COVID-19 (a few samples of this study predate the infection). Cell type and time point are not known. The rearrangement links TRBV5-5 to TRBJ1-4; D ambiguous. Source material: PBMCs or a T cell subset sorted from them (not recorded which). DNA of the CDR3: TGTGCCAGCAGCTTGGCCGGATGGGAAAAACTGTTTTTT. It encodes CASSLAGWEKLFF.